This T cell receptor (beta chain) was documented in a study of blood T cell repertoires in COVID-19. Overall study context: Acute and convalescent COVID-19 specimens originated in the United States, Italy and Spain. T cells, B-cell-depleted T cells, or PBMCs supplied cDNA or gDNA.

The CDR3 length is 20 residues. The germline CDR1 and CDR2 sequences are SGHVS and FNYEAQ. V was pared by 5 bases and J by 4 bases, with 19 bases of the junction left unmatched. Per the authors' pipeline: Scientists estimated how many nucleated cells there were by amplifying reference gene primers. Generated by immunoSEQ multiplex PCR, the TCRdb table keeps only in-frame clones and is missing some. V and J calls and clone size are copied from that table; D and trimming were computed from the DNA. The top ten hold around 2.5% of the sample, which has fewer than 250,000 clones, 83% seen once. This clone was counted between two and nine times.

The chain carries TRBV7-6 and TRBJ2-1; TRBD2 matches 11 bases. The receptor's source is a woman between 40 and 55 years old with active or convalescent COVID-19. The sample consisted of peripheral blood. The CDR3 DNA follows: TGTGCCAGCAGCGCCCGGCCGACTAGCGGGACGAAGGGGAGATACAATGAGCAGTTCTTC. Translated: CASSARPTSGTKGRYNEQFF.